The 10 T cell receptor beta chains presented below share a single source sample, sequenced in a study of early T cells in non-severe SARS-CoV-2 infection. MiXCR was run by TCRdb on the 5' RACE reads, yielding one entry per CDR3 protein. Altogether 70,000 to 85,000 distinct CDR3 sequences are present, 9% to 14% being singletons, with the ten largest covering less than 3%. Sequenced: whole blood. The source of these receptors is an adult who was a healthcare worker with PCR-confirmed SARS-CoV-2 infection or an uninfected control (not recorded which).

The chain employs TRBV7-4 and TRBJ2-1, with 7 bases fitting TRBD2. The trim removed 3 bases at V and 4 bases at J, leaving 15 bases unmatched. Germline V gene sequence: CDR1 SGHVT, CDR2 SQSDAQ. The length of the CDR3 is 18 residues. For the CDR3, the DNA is TGTGCCAGCAGCTTCCAACTAGGGTGGACTAGTTTTTACAATGAGCAGTTCTTC. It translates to CASSFQLGWTSFYNEQFF.

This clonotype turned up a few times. CDR3 sequence reads: CATSDPPGNEQFF. The CDR3, as DNA: TGTGCCACCAGTGATCCCCCAGGCAATGAGCAGTTCTTC. The chain links TRBV24-1 to TRBJ2-1; no firm D call. The CDR3 runs to 13 residues. The germline V and J ends were trimmed by 3 bases and 6 bases, with 8 bases remaining between them. Germline V gene data show CDR1 as KGHDR and CDR2 as SFDVKD.

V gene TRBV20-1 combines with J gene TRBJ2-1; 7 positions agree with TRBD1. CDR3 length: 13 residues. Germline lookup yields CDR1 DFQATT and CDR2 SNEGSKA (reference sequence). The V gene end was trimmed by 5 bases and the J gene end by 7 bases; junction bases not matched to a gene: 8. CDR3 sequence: CSASPGGRNEQFF. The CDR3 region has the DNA TGCAGTGCTTCCCCAGGGGGAAGGAATGAGCAGTTCTTC.

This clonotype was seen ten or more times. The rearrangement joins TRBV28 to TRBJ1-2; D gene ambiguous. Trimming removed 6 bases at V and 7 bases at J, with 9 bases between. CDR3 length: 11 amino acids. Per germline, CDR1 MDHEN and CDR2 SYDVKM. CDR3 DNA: TGTGCCAGCAGCCTAGCATTTGGCTACACCTTC. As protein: CASSLAFGYTF.

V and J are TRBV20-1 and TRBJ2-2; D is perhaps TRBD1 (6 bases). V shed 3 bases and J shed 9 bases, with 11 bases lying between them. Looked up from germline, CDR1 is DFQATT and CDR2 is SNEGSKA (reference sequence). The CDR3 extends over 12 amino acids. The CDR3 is CSASSGTRELFF. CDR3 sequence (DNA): TGCAGTGCTAGTAGTGGGACACGGGAGCTGTTTTTT.

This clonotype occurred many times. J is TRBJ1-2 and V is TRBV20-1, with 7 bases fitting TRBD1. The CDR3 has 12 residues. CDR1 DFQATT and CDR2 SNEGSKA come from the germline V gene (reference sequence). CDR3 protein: CSPGGHSYGYTF. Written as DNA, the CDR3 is TGCTCCCCAGGGGGGCACAGCTATGGCTACACCTTC.

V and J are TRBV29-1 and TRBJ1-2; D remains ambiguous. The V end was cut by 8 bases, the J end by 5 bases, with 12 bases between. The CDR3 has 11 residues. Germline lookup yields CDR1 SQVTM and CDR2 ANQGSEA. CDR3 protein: CSTQIGYGYTF. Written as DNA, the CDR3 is TGCAGCACCCAAATAGGTTATGGCTACACCTTC. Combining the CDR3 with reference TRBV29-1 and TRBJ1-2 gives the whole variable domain SAVISQKPSRDICQRGTSLTIQCQVDSQVTMMFWYRQQPGQSLTLIATANQGSEATYESGFVIDKFPISRPNLTFSTLTVSNMSPEDSSIYLCSTQIGYGYTFGSGTRLTVV.

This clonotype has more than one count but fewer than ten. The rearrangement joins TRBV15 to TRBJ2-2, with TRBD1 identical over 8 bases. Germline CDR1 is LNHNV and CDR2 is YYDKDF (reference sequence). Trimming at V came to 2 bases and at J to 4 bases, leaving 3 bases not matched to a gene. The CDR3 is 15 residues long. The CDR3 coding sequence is TGTGCCACCAGCAGACCCGGGACAGGCACCGGGGAGCTGTTTTTT. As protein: CATSRPGTGTGELFF.

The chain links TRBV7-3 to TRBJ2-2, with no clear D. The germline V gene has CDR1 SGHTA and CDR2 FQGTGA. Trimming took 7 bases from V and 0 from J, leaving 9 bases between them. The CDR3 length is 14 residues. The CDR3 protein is CASMSSANTGELFF. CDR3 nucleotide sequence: TGTGCCAGCATGAGCAGCGCGAACACCGGGGAGCTGTTTTTT. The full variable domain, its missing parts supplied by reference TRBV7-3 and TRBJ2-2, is GAGVSQTPSNKVTEKGKYVELRCDPISGHTALYWYRQSLGQGPEFLIYFQGTGAADDSGLPNDRFFAVRPEGSVSTLKIQRTERGDSAVYLCASMSSANTGELFFGEGSRLTVL.

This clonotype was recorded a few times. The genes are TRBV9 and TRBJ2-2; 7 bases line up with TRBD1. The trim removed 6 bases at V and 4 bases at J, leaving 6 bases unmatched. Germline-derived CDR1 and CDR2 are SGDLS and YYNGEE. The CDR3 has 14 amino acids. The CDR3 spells CASKDRSGTGELFF. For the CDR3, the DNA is TGTGCCAGCAAGGACAGGTCGGGCACCGGGGAGCTGTTTTTT.